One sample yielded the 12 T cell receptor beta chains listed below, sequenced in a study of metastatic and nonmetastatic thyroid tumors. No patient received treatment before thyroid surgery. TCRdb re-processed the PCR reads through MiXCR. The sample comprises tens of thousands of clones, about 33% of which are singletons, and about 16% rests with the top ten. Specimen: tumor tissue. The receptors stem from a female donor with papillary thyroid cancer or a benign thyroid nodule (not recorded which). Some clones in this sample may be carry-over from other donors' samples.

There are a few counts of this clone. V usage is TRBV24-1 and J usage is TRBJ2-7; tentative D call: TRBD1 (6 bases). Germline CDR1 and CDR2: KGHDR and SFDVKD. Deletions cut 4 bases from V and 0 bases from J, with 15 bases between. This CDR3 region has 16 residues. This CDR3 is CATSDPRDKSSYEQYF. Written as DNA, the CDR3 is TGTGCCACCAGTGACCCACGGGACAAAAGCTCCTACGAGCAGTACTTC.

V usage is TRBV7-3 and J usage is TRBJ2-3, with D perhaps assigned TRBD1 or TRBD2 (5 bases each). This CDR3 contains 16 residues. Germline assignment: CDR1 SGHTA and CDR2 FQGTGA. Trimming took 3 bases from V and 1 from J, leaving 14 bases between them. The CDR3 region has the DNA TGTGCCAGCAGCTTGGGAGCGAGGGGTGGCACAGATACGCAGTATTTT. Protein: CASSLGARGGTDTQYF.

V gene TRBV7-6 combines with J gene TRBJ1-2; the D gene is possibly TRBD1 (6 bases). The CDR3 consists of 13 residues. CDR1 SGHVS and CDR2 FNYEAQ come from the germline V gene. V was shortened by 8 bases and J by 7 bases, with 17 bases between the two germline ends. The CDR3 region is CASSLGGYFGYTF. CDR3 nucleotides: TGTGCCAGCTCCTTAGGGGGGTATTTTGGCTACACCTTC.

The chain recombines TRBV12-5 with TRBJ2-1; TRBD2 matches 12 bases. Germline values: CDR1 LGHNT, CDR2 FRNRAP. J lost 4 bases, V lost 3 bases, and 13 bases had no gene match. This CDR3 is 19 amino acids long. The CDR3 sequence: CASGLLRLAGALLYNEQFF. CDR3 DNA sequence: TGTGCTAGTGGTTTACTTAGACTAGCGGGGGCCCTCCTTTACAATGAGCAGTTCTTC.

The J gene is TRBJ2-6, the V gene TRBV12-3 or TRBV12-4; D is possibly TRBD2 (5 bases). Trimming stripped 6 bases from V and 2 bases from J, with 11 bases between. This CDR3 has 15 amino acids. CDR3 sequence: CASSPGVAGANVLTF. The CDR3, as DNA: TGTGCCAGCAGCCCCGGGGTCGCTGGGGCCAACGTCCTGACTTTC.

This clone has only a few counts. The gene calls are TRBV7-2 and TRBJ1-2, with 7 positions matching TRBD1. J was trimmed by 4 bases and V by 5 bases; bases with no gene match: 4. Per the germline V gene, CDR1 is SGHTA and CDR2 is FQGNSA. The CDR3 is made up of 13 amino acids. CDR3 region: CASSPDRAYGYTF. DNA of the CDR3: TGTGCCAGCAGCCCCGACAGGGCCTATGGCTACACCTTC.

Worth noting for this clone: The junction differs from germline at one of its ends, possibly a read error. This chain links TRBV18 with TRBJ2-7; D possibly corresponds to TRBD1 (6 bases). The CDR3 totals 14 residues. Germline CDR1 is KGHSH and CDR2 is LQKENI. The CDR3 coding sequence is TGTGCCAACTCACCCCAGGGGAGCGGCTACGAGCAGTACTTC. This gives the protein CANSPQGSGYEQYF.

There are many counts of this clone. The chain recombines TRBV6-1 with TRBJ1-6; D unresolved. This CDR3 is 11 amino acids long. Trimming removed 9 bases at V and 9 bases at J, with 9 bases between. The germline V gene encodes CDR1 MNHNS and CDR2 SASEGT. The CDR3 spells CASLEGSPLHF. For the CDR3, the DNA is TGTGCCAGTCTGGAAGGTTCACCCCTCCACTTT.

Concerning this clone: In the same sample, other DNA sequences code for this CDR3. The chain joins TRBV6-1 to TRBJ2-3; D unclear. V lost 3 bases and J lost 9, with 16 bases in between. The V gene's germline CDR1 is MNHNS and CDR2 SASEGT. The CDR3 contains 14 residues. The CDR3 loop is CASSEQLITDTQYF. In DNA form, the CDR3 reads TGTGCCAGCAGTGAGCAGTTAATTACCGACACGCAGTATTTT.

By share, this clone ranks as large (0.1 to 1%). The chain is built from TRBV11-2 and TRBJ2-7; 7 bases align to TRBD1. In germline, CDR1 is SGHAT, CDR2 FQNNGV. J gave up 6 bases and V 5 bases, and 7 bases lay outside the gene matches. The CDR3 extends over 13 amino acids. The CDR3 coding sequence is TGTGCCAGCAGCCCTGGGACAGTAATCGAGCAGTACTTC. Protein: CASSPGTVIEQYF.

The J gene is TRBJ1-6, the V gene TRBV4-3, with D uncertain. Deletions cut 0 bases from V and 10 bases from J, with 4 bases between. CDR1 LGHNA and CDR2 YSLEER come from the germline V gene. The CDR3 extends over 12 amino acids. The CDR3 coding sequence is TGCGCCAGCAGCCAAGATGACTCACCCCTCCACTTT. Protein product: CASSQDDSPLHF.

CDR3 sequence: CASSSAGGHNEQFF. CDR3 in DNA: TGTGCCAGCAGTTCGGCGGGGGGGCATAATGAGCAGTTCTTC. The chain links TRBV12-3 or TRBV12-4 to TRBJ2-1; TRBD2 agrees at 9 bases. The CDR3 consists of 14 residues. V lost 4 bases and J lost 7; bases outside the gene matches: 5.